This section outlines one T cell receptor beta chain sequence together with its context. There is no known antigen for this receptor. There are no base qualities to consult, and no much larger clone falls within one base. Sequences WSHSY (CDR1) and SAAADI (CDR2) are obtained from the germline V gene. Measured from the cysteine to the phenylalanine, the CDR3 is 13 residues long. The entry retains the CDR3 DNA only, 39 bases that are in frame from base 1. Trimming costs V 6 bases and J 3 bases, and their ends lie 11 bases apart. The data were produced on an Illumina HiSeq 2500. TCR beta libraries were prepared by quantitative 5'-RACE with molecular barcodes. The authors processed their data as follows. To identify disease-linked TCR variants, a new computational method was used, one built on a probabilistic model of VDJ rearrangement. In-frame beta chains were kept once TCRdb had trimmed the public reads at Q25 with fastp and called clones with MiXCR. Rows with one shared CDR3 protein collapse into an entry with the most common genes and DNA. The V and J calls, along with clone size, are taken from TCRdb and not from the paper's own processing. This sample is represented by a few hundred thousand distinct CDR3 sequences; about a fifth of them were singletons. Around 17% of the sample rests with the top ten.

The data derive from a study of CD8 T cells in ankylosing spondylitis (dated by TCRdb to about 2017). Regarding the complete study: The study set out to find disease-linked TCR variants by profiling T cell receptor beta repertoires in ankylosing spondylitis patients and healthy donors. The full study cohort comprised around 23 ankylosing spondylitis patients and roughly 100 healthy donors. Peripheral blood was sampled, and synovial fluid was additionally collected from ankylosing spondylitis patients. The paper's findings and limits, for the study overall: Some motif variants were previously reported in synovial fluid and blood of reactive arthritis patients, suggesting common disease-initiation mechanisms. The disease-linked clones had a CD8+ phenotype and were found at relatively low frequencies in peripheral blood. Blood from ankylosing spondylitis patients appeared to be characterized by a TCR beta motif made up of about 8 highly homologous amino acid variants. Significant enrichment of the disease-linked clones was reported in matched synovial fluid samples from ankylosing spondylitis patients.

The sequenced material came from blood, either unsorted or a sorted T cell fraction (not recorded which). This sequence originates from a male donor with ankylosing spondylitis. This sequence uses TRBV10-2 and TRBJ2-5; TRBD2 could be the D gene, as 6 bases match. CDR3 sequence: CASSRDSEETQYF. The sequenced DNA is TGCGCCAGCAGCCGGGACTCAGAAGAGACCCAGTACTTC.